This T cell receptor beta chain was identified in a study of shared clonotypes between healthy human individuals. Overall study findings and caveats: Only a few donors were included, so the genetic and exposure-history diversity represented was limited. Read depth was anticipated to influence clonotype sharing among donors. Estimated clonotype richness was generally higher in naive than memory subsets.

To note about this clone: What it binds is not known.

Germline assignment: CDR1 MGHRA and CDR2 YSYEKL. CDR3 length: 14 residues. V dropped 2 bases and J dropped 0 bases, with 7 bases sitting between them. Each subset's genomic DNA was shared equally among a number of immunoSEQ plates. The repertoire was sequenced with immunoSEQ multiplex PCR; TCRdb's copy has only in-frame clones and lacks some. Among some 740,000 clones, over 90% were seen once, and the ten largest hold more than 20%. The naive CD8 fraction comprised CD45RO-negative cells positively selected for CCR7 and excluded terminally differentiated effector memory CD45RA+ cells. Specimen: naive CD8+ T cells sorted from blood. This TCR derives from a man aged 25 to 40 in good health. This chain joins TRBV4-1 and TRBJ1-2; possible D gene TRBD1, 5 bases. The CDR3 region has the DNA TGCGCCAGCAGCCAACAGGGATCTAACTATGGCTACACCTTC. Protein sequence: CASSQQGSNYGYTF.